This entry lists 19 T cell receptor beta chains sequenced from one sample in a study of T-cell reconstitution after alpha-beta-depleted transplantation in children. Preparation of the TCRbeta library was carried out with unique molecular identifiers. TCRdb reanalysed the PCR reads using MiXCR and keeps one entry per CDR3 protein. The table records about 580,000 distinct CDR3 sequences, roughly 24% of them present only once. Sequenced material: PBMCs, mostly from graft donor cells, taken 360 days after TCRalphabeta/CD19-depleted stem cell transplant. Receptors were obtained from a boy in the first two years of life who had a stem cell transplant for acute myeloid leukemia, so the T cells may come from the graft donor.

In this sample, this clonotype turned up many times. The CDR3 nucleotides read TGCAGCGTCCAGTGGGAAACTAATGAAAAACTGTTTTTT. Translation: CSVQWETNEKLFF. This chain connects TRBV29-1 to TRBJ1-4; D unresolved. Per germline, CDR1 SQVTM and CDR2 ANQGSEA. This CDR3 is built from 13 residues. Deletions cut 6 bases from V and 1 base from J, with 9 bases between.

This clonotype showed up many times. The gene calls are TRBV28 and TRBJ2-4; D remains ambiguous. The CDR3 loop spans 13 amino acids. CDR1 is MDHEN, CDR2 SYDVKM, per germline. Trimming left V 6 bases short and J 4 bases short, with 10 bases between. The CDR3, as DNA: TGTGCCAGCAGACGCCACGATAAAAACATTCAGTACTTC. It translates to CASRRHDKNIQYF.

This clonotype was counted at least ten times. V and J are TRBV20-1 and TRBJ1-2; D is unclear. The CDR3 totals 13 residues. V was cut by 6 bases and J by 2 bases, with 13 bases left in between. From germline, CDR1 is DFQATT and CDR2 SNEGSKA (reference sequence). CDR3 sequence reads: CSAPAGGNYGYTF. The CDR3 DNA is TGCAGTGCCCCAGCAGGTGGGAACTATGGCTACACCTTC.

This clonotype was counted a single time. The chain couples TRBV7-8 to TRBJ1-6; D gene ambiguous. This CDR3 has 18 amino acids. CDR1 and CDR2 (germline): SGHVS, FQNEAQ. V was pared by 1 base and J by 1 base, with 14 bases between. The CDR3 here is CASSLVSGLYSYNSPLHF. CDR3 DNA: TGTGCCAGCAGCTTAGTTAGCGGCTTATATTCCTATAATTCACCCCTCCACTTT.

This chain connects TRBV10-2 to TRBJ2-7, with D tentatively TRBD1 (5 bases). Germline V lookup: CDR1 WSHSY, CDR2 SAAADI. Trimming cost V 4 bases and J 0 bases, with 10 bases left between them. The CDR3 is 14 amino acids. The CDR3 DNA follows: TGCGCCAGCAGTGTTTTAGGGGTCTCCTACGAGCAGTACGTC. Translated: CASSVLGVSYEQYV.

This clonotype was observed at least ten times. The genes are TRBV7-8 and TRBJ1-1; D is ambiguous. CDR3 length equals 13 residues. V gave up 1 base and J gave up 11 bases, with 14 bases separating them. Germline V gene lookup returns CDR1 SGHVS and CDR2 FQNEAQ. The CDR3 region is CASSLGTVAGAFF. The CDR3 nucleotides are TGTGCCAGCAGCTTAGGAACGGTGGCGGGCGCTTTCTTT.

The CDR3 region is CASTRRDRERETDTQYF. CDR3 bases: TGTGCCAGCACCAGAAGGGACAGGGAGAGGGAAACAGATACGCAGTATTTT. The chain is built from TRBV9 and TRBJ2-3; 9 bases are shared with TRBD1. Per germline, CDR1 SGDLS and CDR2 YYNGEE. This CDR3 has 17 amino acids. With V trimmed by 6 bases and J by 3 bases, 14 bases remained unmatched.

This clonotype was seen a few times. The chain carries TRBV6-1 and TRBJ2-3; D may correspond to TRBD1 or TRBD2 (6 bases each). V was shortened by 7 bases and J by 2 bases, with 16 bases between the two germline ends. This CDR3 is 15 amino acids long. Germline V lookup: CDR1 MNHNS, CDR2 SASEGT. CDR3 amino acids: CASTTGTLATDTQYF. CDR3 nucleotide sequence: TGTGCCAGCACCACCGGGACACTAGCCACAGATACGCAGTATTTT.

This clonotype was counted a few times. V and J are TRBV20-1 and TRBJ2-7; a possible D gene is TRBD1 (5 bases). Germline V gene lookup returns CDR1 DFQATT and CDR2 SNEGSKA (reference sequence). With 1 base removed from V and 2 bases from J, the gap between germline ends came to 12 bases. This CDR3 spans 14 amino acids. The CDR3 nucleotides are TGCAGTGCTAGAGGGTCGGGCAGGGCCTACGAGCAGTACTTC. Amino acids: CSARGSGRAYEQYF.

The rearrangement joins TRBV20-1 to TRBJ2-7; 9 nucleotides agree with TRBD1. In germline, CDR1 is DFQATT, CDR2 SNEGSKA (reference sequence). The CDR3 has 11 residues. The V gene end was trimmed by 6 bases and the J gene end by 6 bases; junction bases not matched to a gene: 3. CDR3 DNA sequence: TGCAGTGCAAAGACAGGGGGCGAGCAGTACGTC. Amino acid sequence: CSAKTGGEQYV.

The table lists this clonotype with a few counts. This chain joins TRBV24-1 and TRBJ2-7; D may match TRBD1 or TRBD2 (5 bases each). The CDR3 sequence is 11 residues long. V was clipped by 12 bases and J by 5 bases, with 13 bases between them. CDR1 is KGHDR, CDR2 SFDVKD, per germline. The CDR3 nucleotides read TGTGCCGGGGGAAGACGGAACGAGCAGTACTTC. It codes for CAGGRRNEQYF.

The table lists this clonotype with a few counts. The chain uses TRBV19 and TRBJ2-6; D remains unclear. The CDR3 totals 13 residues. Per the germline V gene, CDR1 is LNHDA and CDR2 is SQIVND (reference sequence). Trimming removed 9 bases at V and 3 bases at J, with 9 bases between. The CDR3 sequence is CASRLFGANVLTF. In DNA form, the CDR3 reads TGTGCCAGCAGACTTTTTGGGGCCAACGTCCTGACTTTC.

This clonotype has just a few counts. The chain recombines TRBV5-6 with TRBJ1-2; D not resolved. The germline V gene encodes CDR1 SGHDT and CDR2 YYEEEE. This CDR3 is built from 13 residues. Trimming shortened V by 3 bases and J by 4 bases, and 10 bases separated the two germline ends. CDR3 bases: TGTGCCAGCAGCTCCCAGAACGTCTATGGCTACACCTTC. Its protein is CASSSQNVYGYTF.

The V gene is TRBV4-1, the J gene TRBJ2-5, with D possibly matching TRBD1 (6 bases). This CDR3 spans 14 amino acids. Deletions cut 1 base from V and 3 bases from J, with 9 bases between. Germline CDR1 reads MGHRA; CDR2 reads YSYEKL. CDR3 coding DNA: TGCGCCAGCAGCCAAGGGGCAGGGGAAGAGACCCAGTACTTC. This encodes CASSQGAGEETQYF.

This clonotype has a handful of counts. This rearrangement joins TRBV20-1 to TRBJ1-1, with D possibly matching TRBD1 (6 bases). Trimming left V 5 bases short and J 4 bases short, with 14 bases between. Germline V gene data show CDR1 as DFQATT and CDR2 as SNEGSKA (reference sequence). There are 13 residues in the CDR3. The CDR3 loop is CSAYRELITEAFF. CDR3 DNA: TGCAGTGCTTACAGGGAATTGATCACTGAAGCTTTCTTT.

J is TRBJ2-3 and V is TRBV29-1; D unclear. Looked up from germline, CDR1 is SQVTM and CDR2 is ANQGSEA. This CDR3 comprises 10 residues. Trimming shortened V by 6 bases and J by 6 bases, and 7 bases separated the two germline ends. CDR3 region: CSVSPDTQYF. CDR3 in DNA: TGCAGCGTATCCCCGGATACGCAGTATTTT.

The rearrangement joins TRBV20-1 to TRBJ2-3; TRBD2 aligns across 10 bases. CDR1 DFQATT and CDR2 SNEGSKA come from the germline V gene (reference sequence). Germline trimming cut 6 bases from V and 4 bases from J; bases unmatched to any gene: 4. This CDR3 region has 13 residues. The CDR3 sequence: CSAAGGGPDTQYF. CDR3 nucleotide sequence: TGCAGTGCAGCGGGGGGGGGCCCAGATACGCAGTATTTT.

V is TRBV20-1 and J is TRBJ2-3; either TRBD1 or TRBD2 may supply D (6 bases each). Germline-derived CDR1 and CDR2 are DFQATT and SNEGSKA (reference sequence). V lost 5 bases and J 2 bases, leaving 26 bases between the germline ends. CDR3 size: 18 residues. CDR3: CSAGGNSAGQKSTDTQYF. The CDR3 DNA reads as TGCAGTGCTGGAGGGAATTCTGCAGGACAGAAATCCACAGATACGCAGTATTTT.

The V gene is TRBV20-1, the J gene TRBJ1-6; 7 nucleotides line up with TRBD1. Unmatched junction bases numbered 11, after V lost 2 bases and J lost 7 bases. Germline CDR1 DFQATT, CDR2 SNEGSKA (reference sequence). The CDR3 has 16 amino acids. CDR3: CSARSRGRGKNSPLHF. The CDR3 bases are TGCAGTGCTAGATCCCGGGGCAGGGGGAAAAATTCACCCCTCCACTTT.